The rows below give T cell receptor beta chains drawn from one sample of a study of identical twins. MiXCR was run by TCRdb on the 5' RACE reads, yielding one entry per CDR3 protein. The sample consists of more than 1.5 million distinct CDR3 sequences, under 35% of them appearing once. Sequencing was done on a sample of cord blood. Receptor source: a newborn girl in good health. Both conserved end residues are part of each CDR3.

j_call,v_call,cdr3_aa
TRBJ2-2,TRBV12-3/TRBV12-4,CASRPGLGAGELFF
TRBJ1-6,TRBV27,CASSLSQAYNSPLHF
TRBJ2-7,TRBV29-1,CSVEGTSGSYERYF
TRBJ1-1,TRBV20-1,CSARVVRNTEAFF
TRBJ2-1,TRBV2,CASRSGTSVNNEQFF
TRBJ2-4,TRBV7-9,CASSLSPGRNIQYF
.,TRBV20-1,CSASILAPTYNEQYF
TRBJ2-1,TRBV11-2,CASSLGMTSGRGNEQFF
TRBJ2-4,TRBV5-1,CASTAGLPGKNIQYF
TRBJ2-2,TRBV4-1,CASSPPAGGLVGELFF
TRBJ2-3,TRBV5-1,CASRPGLTSTDTQYF
TRBJ1-1,TRBV5-1,CASSLVVHPNAEAFF
TRBJ2-3,TRBV12-3/TRBV12-4,CASSFGRGDTDTQYF
TRBJ2-3,TRBV28,CASSAPRGSTDTQYF
TRBJ2-7,TRBV20-1,CSAREYDTDSSYEQYF
TRBJ1-4,TRBV7-9,CASSPQGPVTNEKLFF
.,TRBV6-5,CASSSSTGTGGETQYF
.,TRBV3-1,CASGDSLGEETQYF
TRBJ2-1,TRBV5-1,CASSTDGRSYNEQFF
.,TRBV7-9,CASSLGGLVKNIQYF
TRBJ2-7,TRBV25-1,CASSESRSPGQVKGEQYF
TRBJ2-7,TRBV29-1,CSVEHSGQGLYEQYF
TRBJ2-7,TRBV12-3/TRBV12-4,CASSPLGLGSGEQYF
TRBJ2-1,TRBV29-1,CSVTGLAGGFGYEQFF
TRBJ1-1,TRBV25-1,CASSVGTGGSEAFF
TRBJ2-5,TRBV6-2/TRBV6-3,CASSYSGLARETQYF
TRBJ2-1,TRBV4-1,CASRPGLATYNEQFF
TRBJ2-6,TRBV5-1,CASSWTSGAGANVLTF
TRBJ1-2,TRBV28,CASSSQGAESGYTF
TRBJ2-1,TRBV28,CASSGGESGTYNEQFF
TRBJ2-3,TRBV10-3,CAISPLAGGTDTQYF
TRBJ2-1,TRBV6-1,CASRTSGGAEQFF
TRBJ1-1,TRBV28,CASSQGDSLGTEAFF
TRBJ2-3,TRBV27,CASSATSRVPRTDTQYF
TRBJ1-2,TRBV6-6,CASSYPSTGDYGYTF
TRBJ2-1,TRBV11-2,CASGRTSNEQFF
TRBJ1-4,TRBV20-1,CSARDQRGDREKLFF
TRBJ1-2,TRBV7-8,CASSGTLGRANGYTF
TRBJ2-1,TRBV6-5,CASSYHLRSSGSSYNEQFF
TRBJ1-3,TRBV7-2,CASSSQNTIYF